A single T cell receptor (beta chain) is shown here with its context. The CDR3 totals 16 residues. CDR1 GTSNPN and CDR2 SVGIG come from the germline V gene (reference sequence). V gave up 3 bases and J gave up 1 base; unmatched junction bases: 9. This record comes from a study of naive and memory T cell subsets. A UMI-containing oligonucleotide was joined by 3' ligation to the TCR cDNA template. Adult healthy volunteers gave 2.5 ml peripheral blood for whole-blood RNA. Four PCR rounds used nested alpha and beta constant region primers plus the SP2 primer. Blood and skin TCR RNA was reverse transcribed with alpha and beta constant primers. TCRdb independently ran MiXCR on the 5' RACE reads; one entry per CDR3 protein. The sample includes 55,000 to 65,000 distinct CDR3 sequences, approximately 8.5% of them seen just once.

The chain links TRBV30 to TRBJ2-1; 7 bases align to TRBD2. The TCR comes from a female donor in good health. The CDR3, as DNA: TGTGCCTGGAGGCCTTTTCTAGCGGTTTCCTACAATGAGCAGTTCTTC. As protein: CAWRPFLAVSYNEQFF.